The TCR beta chain under discussion was sequenced for a study of blood T cells in healthy people across ages. Study results and limitations: In the absence of known donor CMV status, changes in expanded clonotypes were possibly confounded.

This clonotype was observed a few times. The target antigen is unknown. A sample-barcoded 5' primer and a J-beta primer mix were used in a second PCR of roughly 6 to 11 cycles. Each cDNA molecule received a tag from a template-switch adaptor that had 12 random nucleotides. TCRdb re-derived calls from the 5' RACE reads in MiXCR, one entry per CDR3 protein. The sample includes about 1.8 million distinct CDR3 sequences, around half seen only once; the top ten take around 2.1%. The CDR3 has 15 amino acids. CDR1 and CDR2 (germline): SGHRS, YFSETQ. Between the trimmed V and J ends, which lost 4 bases and 7 bases, there was a span of 18 bases. Every donor provided roughly 9.1 milliliters of peripheral blood.

Sequencing input: blood. V gene TRBV5-1 combines with J gene TRBJ2-4; D is possibly TRBD2 (7 bases). This sequence was found in a woman in her forties in good health. CDR3 DNA: TGCGCCAGCAGCCCGACCGGGACGGGGGGCAACATTCAGTACTTC. Translating gives CASSPTGTGGNIQYF.